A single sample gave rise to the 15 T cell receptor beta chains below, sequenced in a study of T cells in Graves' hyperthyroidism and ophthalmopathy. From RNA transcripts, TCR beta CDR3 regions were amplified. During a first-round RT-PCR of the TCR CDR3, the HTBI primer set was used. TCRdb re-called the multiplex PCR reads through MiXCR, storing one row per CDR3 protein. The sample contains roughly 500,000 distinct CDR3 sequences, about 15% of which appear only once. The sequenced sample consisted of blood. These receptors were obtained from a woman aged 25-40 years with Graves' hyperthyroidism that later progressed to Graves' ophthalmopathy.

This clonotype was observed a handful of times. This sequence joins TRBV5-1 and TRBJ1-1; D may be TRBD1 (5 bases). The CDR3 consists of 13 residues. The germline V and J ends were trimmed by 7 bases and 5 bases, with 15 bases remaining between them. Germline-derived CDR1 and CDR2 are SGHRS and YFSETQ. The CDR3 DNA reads TGCGCCAGCTCGAACGACAGATCAACTGAAGCTTTCTTT. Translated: CASSNDRSTEAFF.

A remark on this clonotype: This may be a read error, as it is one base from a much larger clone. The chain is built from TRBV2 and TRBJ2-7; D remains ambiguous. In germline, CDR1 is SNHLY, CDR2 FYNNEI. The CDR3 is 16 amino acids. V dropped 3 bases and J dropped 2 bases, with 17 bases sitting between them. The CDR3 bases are TGTGCCAGCAGTGATGGTGGGCAGTCCGCCACCTACGAGCAGTACTTC. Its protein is CASSDGGQSATYEQYF.

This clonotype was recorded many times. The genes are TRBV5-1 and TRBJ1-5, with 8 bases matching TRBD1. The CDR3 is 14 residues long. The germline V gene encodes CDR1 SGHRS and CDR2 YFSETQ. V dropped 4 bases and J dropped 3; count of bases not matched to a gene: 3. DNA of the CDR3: TGCGCCAGCAGCCCGGGACAGGACAATCAGCCCCAGCATTTT. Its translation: CASSPGQDNQPQHF.

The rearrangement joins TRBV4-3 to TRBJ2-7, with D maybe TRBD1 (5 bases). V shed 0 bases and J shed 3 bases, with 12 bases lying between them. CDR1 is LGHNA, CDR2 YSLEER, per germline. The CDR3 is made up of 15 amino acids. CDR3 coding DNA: TGCGCCAGCAGCCAAGATCGGGCAGGGTTCTACGAGCAGTACTTC. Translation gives CASSQDRAGFYEQYF.

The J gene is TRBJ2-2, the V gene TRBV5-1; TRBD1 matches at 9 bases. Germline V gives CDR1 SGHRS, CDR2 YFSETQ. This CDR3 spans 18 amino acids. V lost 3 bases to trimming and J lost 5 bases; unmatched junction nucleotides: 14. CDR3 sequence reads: CASSSTFSGTGQTGELFF. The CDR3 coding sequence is TGCGCCAGCAGCTCGACCTTTTCCGGGACAGGGCAGACCGGGGAGCTGTTTTTT.

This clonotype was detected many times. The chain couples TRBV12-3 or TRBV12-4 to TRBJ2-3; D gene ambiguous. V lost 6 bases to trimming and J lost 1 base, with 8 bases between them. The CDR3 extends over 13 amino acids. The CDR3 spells CASRLTGTDTQYF. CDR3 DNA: TGTGCCAGCAGGTTGACGGGCACAGATACGCAGTATTTT.

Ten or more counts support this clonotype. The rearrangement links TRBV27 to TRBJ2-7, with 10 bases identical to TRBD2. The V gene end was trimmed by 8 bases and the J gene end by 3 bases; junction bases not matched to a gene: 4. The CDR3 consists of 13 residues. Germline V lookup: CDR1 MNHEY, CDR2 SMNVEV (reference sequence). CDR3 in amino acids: CASWSSGSYEQYF. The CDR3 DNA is TGTGCCAGCTGGTCTAGCGGGAGCTACGAGCAGTACTTC.

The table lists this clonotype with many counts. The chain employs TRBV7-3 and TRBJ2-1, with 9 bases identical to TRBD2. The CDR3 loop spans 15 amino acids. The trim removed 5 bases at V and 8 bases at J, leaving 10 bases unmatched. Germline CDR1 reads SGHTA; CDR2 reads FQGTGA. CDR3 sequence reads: CASSPLGGGGDEQFF. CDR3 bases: TGTGCCAGCAGCCCCCTAGGCGGGGGGGGGGATGAGCAGTTCTTC.

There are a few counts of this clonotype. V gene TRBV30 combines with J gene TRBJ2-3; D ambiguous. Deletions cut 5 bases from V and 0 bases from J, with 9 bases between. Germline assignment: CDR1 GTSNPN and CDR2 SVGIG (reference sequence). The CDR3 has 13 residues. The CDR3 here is CAWGPPSTDTQYF. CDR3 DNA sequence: TGTGCCTGGGGACCCCCCAGCACAGATACGCAGTATTTT.

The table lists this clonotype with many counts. This CDR3 reads CASSEVWSAKNIQYF. CDR3 nucleotides: TGTGCCAGCAGCGAGGTGTGGAGTGCCAAAAACATTCAGTACTTC. This chain links TRBV2 with TRBJ2-4; no clear D. Germline values: CDR1 SNHLY, CDR2 FYNNEI. This CDR3 has 15 amino acids. Trimming removed 6 bases at V and 1 base at J, with 13 bases between.

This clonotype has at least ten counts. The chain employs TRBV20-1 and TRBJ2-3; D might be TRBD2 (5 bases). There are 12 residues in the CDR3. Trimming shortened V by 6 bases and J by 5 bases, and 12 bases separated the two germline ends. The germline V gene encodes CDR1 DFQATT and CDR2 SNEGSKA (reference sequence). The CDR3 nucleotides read TGCAGTGCCCACCTAGCAGGAGATACGCAGTATTTT. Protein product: CSAHLAGDTQYF.

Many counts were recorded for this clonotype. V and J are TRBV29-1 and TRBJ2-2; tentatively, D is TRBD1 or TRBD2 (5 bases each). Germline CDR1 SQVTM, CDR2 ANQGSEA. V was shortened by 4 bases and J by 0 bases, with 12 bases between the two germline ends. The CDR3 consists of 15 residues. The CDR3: CSVVVGASNTGELFF. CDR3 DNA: TGCAGCGTTGTAGTCGGGGCTTCGAACACCGGGGAGCTGTTTTTT.

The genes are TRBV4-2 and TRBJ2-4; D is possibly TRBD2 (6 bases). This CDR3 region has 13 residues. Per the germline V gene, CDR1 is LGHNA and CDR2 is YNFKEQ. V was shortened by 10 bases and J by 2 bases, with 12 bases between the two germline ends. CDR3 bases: TGTGCCACCGGCAGCGGGTCCAAAAACATTCAGTACTTC. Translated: CATGSGSKNIQYF.

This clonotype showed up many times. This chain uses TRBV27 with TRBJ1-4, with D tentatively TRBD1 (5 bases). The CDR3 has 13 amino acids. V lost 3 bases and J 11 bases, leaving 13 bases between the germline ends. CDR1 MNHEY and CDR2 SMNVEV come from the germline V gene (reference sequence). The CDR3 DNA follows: TGTGCCAGCAGTTTTCAGGGTACGGGCAAACTGTTTTTT. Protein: CASSFQGTGKLFF.

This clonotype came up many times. Here the CDR3 DNA reads TGTGCCAGCAGCCGGGGGCCAGGGACCCAGTACTTC. Translated: CASSRGPGTQYF. The chain is built from TRBV27 and TRBJ2-5; D may correspond to TRBD1 or TRBD2 (6 bases each). The germline V gene encodes CDR1 MNHEY and CDR2 SMNVEV (reference sequence). Trimming took 6 bases from V and 7 from J, leaving 12 bases between them. The CDR3 runs 12 residues.